Listed below are T cell receptor beta chains from one sample, sequenced in a study of T cells in Graves' hyperthyroidism and ophthalmopathy. A single record per CDR3 protein comes from TCRdb applying MiXCR to the multiplex PCR reads. The table shows 500,000 to 600,000 distinct CDR3 sequences, with 46% occurring only once. Sequencing input: peripheral blood or thyroid tissue (not recorded which). The receptors come from an adult woman with Graves' disease, either hyperthyroidism or ophthalmopathy (not recorded which). Both conserved end residues are part of each CDR3. A D gene is named only where the DNA matches it firmly. A row's size may be missing; if present it is once, few, many or a size class.

>TRBV11-2|TRBJ2-7|NA|many|16
TGTGCCAGCAGCTTAGTGTTTGGGGGAGAGGGGTACGAGCAGTACTTC
CASSLVFGGEGYEQYF
>TRBV10-3|TRBJ1-6|NA|many|12
TGTGCCATCAGTGATTACAGTTCACCCCTCCACTTT
CAISDYSSPLHF
>TRBV12-3/TRBV12-4|TRBJ1-1|NA|NA|16
TGTGCCAGCAGCCGGGAGTGGGACATTGTGAACACTGAAGCTTTCTTT
CASSREWDIVNTEAFF
>TRBV2|TRBJ2-2|NA|NA|14
TGTGCCAGCAGTGCTAGAGGGGGACACGGGGAGCTGTTTTTT
CASSARGGHGELFF
>TRBV19|TRBJ2-7|TRBD1|NA|14
TGTGCCAGTAGTACGGGACAGCGAACCTACGAGCAGTACTTC
CASSTGQRTYEQYF
>TRBV12-3/TRBV12-4|TRBJ1-1|NA|NA|14
TGTGCCAGCAGTTGGCCCAGTGGGGAAACTGAAGCTTTCTTT
CASSWPSGETEAFF
>TRBV11-2|TRBJ2-5|NA|NA|14
TGTGCCAGCAGCTTAATGGAGGGGTCGGAGACCCAGTACTTC
CASSLMEGSETQYF
>TRBV20-1|TRBJ2-7|TRBD2|NA|12
TGCAGTGCTGCCGGACTAGCCTACGAGCAGTACTTC
CSAAGLAYEQYF
>TRBV7-8|TRBJ1-6|TRBD1|NA|15
TGTGCCAGCAGCTTGGGGACAGGGGATACGTCACCCCTCCACTTT
CASSLGTGDTSPLHF
>TRBV7-9|TRBJ2-7|TRBD1|NA|13
TGTGCCAGCAGCGCGACAGGGGTGGGCGAGCGGTACTTC
CASSATGVGERYF
>TRBV2|TRBJ1-1|NA|many|13
TGTGCCAGCTGCGGGGAGGTGCACACTGAAGCTTTCTTT
CASCGEVHTEAFF
>TRBV11-2|TRBJ2-3|TRBD2|few|16
TGTGCCAGCAGCAAGTTAGCCCCTGGGAGGGCAGATACGCAGTATTTT
CASSKLAPGRADTQYF
>TRBV10-2|TRBJ1-4|TRBD1|once|12
TGCGCCAGCAGTGAGATCACAGGGGGGATGTTTTTT
CASSEITGGMFF
>TRBV7-3|TRBJ2-3|TRBD2|NA|16
TGTGCCAGCAGCCCTGGGACTAGCGGGAGTGGGGATACGCAGTATTTT
CASSPGTSGSGDTQYF
>TRBV19|TRBJ2-7|NA|NA|11
TGTGCCAGTAGTAAGGGCCACGAGCAGTACTTC
CASSKGHEQYF
>TRBV9|TRBJ1-4|NA|NA|13
TGTGCCAGCAGCGTAGCGAAGAATGAAAAACTGTTTTTT
CASSVAKNEKLFF
>TRBV6-6|TRBJ1-2|NA|NA|15
TGTGCCAGCAGCCTTCAGACAGCCGGGACGGTTGGCTACACCTTC
CASSLQTAGTVGYTF
>TRBV29-1|TRBJ1-5|NA|once|13
TGCAGCGTTGAGGAGGGGAGCAGTCAGCCCCAGCATTTT
CSVEEGSSQPQHF
>TRBV20-1|TRBJ1-1|NA|many|12
TGCAGTGCTAGTTCCCCTCCCCCCGAAGCTTTCTTT
CSASSPPPEAFF
>TRBV19|TRBJ1-3|NA|many|14
TGTGCCAGTCAGGCCAACTACGCCGGAAACACCATATATTTT
CASQANYAGNTIYF
>TRBV7-2|TRBJ1-1|NA|few|13
TGTGCCAGCAGCCCGCTTGGCGCCCGCCTAGCTTTCTTT
CASSPLGARLAFF
>TRBV7-3|TRBJ2-7|NA|NA|13
TGTGCCAGCAGCCAAGATGTGGGGTACGAGCAGTACTTC
CASSQDVGYEQYF
>TRBV6-6|TRBJ1-1|NA|NA|14
TGTGCCAGCAGAGCCCACAGGGACGGCACTGAAGCTTTCTTT
CASRAHRDGTEAFF
>TRBV7-6|TRBJ1-5|NA|many|15
TGTGCCAGCAGCTTATACCGGGGGAGCAATCAGCCCCAGCATTTT
CASSLYRGSNQPQHF
>TRBV6-1|TRBJ2-7|TRBD1|many|15
TGTGCCAGCAGCCCCCTCGGGACAGGAACCTACGAGCAGTACTTC
CASSPLGTGTYEQYF
>TRBV29-1|TRBJ2-2|NA|NA|14
TGCAGCGTTGATGGGGGGGCAGGCACCGGGGAGCTGTTTTTT
CSVDGGAGTGELFF
>TRBV7-2|TRBJ2-5|NA|NA|15
TGTGCCAGCAGCAAAGTGACGCGGAGTGAAGAGACCCAGTACTTC
CASSKVTRSEETQYF
>TRBV9|TRBJ1-6|TRBD1|many|14
TGTGCCAGCAGCGCCGGGACAGACAATTCACCCCTCCACTTT
CASSAGTDNSPLHF
>TRBV15|TRBJ1-4|NA|NA|16
TGTGCCACCAGCAGAGATAGACGAGCTGCTTCGGAAAAACTGTTTTTT
CATSRDRRAASEKLFF
>TRBV7-6|TRBJ1-1|NA|many|13
TGTGCCAGCAGCTTAGCGGCGCGGGGGGAAGCTTTCTTT
CASSLAARGEAFF
>TRBV7-8|TRBJ1-6|TRBD1|few|15
TGTGCCAGCAGCTTAGGGGACAGCCTTAATTCACCCCTCCACTTT
CASSLGDSLNSPLHF
>TRBV6-5|TRBJ2-5|NA|once|15
TGTGCCAGCAGTTACACGTGGGACACCCTAGAGACCCAGTACTTC
CASSYTWDTLETQYF
>TRBV6-5|TRBJ1-2|NA|many|13
TGTGCCAGCAGTTGGTCTGAGAACTATGGCTACACCTTC
CASSWSENYGYTF
>TRBV2|TRBJ1-2|NA|once|13
TGTGCCAGCAGGGGCCGGGCCCGCTATGGCTACACCTTC
CASRGRARYGYTF
>TRBV2|TRBJ1-2|NA|NA|17
TGTGCCAGCAGAGCCGAAGTTACGGACAGAAGACAGAATGGCTACACCTTC
CASRAEVTDRRQNGYTF
>TRBV6-5|TRBJ1-2|NA|many|16
TGTGCCAGCAGTTACTTATCAGGATCCCCTAACTATGGCTACACCTTC
CASSYLSGSPNYGYTF
>TRBV2|TRBJ2-7|TRBD1|NA|12
TGTGCCAGCTCCGGACAGGGGTTCGAGCAGTACTTC
CASSGQGFEQYF
>TRBV5-1|TRBJ2-7|NA|many|13
TGCGCCAGCAGCTTGGAGGTCCCCTACGAGCAGTACTTC
CASSLEVPYEQYF
>TRBV12-3/TRBV12-4|TRBJ1-1|NA|NA|13
TGTGCCAGCAAAATTTCTGGGATCGCTGAAGCTTTCTTT
CASKISGIAEAFF
>TRBV15|TRBJ2-5|TRBD2|NA|20
TGTGCCACCAGCAGAGATTTGGTGAGCCGGGCGGGAGGGGACCAAGAGACCCAGTACTTC
CATSRDLVSRAGGDQETQYF
>TRBV9|TRBJ1-6|NA|NA|19
TGTGCCAGCAGTCCATTAGCGGGGCGGCGGGAGACCCATAATTCACCCCTCCACTTT
CASSPLAGRRETHNSPLHF
>TRBV7-9|TRBJ1-2|NA|NA|14
TGTGCCAGCAGCTTAGCTGGGTTTAACTATGGCTACACCTTC
CASSLAGFNYGYTF
>TRBV10-3|TRBJ1-1|NA|few|17
TGTGCCATCAGTGAGTCACCGAACAGGGCGGGGAACACTGAAGCTTTCTTT
CAISESPNRAGNTEAFF
>TRBV5-6|TRBJ1-2|TRBD1|many|16
TGTGCCAGCAGCGCAACCACCGGGACAGGAACCTATGGCTACACCTTC
CASSATTGTGTYGYTF
>TRBV9|TRBJ2-5|NA|few|14
TGTGCCAGCAGCGTAGAGGGGGTTCAAGAGACCCAGTACTTC
CASSVEGVQETQYF
>TRBV6-2/TRBV6-3|TRBJ2-7|NA|NA|18
TGTGCCAGCAGTACCCACCGAGCAGCCACCGGGGTCCTCTACGAGCAGTACTTC
CASSTHRAATGVLYEQYF
>TRBV29-1|TRBJ1-4|NA|NA|13
TGCAGCGCTTGCGGGGTAGGGAAAGAAAAACTGTTTTTT
CSACGVGKEKLFF
>TRBV10-3|TRBJ1-1|NA|NA|19
TGTGCCATCAACAAGCGGGATGGGTTCGGGGACACGTTACCTTTTGAAGCTTTCTTT
CAINKRDGFGDTLPFEAFF
>TRBV20-1|TRBJ2-7|NA|many|15
TGCAGTGCTAGACCTAGGATGGAGACCCTATACGAGCAGTACTTC
CSARPRMETLYEQYF
>TRBV2|TRBJ2-1|NA|NA|16
TGTGCCAGCAGTGAAGCTGGGTCAGGAATGGGTGGTGAGCAGTTCTTC
CASSEAGSGMGGEQFF
>TRBV7-6|TRBJ2-7|NA|once|15
TGTGCCAGCAGCTTAATCGCTTCAGGGGCGGACGAGCAGTACTTC
CASSLIASGADEQYF
>TRBV12-3/TRBV12-4|TRBJ1-1|NA|many|14
TGTGCCAGCAGTTTATTGCGGGGGGCGACTGAAGCTTTCTTT
CASSLLRGATEAFF
>TRBV11-1|TRBJ2-3|NA|NA|15
TGTGCCAGCAGCTTAGGGACAACCCGTGGAGGTACGCAGTATTTT
CASSLGTTRGGTQYF